Listed below are T cell receptor beta chains from one sample, sequenced in a study of T-cell memory formation after mild COVID-19. TCRdb itself ran the 5' RACE reads through MiXCR, one entry per CDR3 protein. Among more than 250,000 distinct CDR3 sequences listed, 15% to 20% were seen once. Specimen: PBMCs or a T cell subset sorted from them (not recorded which). The origin of the receptors is a man between 18 and 35 years old who had mild COVID-19 (a few samples of this study predate the infection). Cell type and time point are not known. CDR3s include the opening cysteine and the closing phenylalanine or tryptophan. The D gene is left open where the match is weak. Clone size, where shown, is once, few, many, or a class for clones that have expanded.

TRBJ2-3,TRBV12-3/TRBV12-4,TRBD2,.,CASMGGGVDTQYF,TGTGCCAGCATGGGCGGGGGGGTAGATACGCAGTATTTT
TRBJ1-2,TRBV11-2,.,few,CASTPRRGGQSHYGYTF,TGTGCCAGCACCCCCCGGAGAGGGGGGCAATCGCACTATGGCTACACCTTC
TRBJ2-2,TRBV7-9,.,.,CASSFAINTGELFF,TGTGCCAGCAGCTTTGCGATAAACACCGGGGAGCTGTTTTTT
TRBJ2-3,TRBV5-1,.,many,CASSPEGRTDTQYF,TGCGCCAGCAGCCCCGAGGGCCGCACAGATACGCAGTATTTT
TRBJ1-2,TRBV6-2/TRBV6-3,.,.,CASSPDASGYGYTF,TGTGCCAGCAGTCCAGACGCGTCGGGCTATGGCTACACCTTC
TRBJ1-2,TRBV4-3,TRBD1,.,CASSPYHGQGVVVGYGYTF,TGCGCCAGCAGCCCCTATCACGGACAGGGTGTCGTAGTTGGCTATGGCTACACCTTC
TRBJ2-5,TRBV5-5,TRBD1,few,CASSSRQGAVQETQYF,TGTGCCAGCAGCAGCAGACAGGGCGCGGTCCAAGAGACCCAGTACTTC
TRBJ2-5,TRBV29-1,.,.,CSAEGGRETQYF,TGCAGCGCCGAAGGTGGGCGAGAGACCCAGTACTTC
TRBJ1-3,TRBV9,.,.,CASSVTTSGNTIYF,TGTGCCAGCAGCGTGACAACCTCTGGAAACACCATATATTTT
TRBJ2-1,TRBV7-2,TRBD2,.,CASSAGGGSYNEQFF,TGTGCCAGCAGCGCGGGGGGGGGCTCCTACAATGAGCAGTTCTTC
TRBJ1-3,TRBV9,TRBD1,few,CASSDHMGQGGNTIYF,TGTGCCAGCAGCGACCACATGGGACAGGGCGGAAACACCATATATTTT
TRBJ1-1,TRBV6-2/TRBV6-3,.,.,CASQGTLGGEAFF,TGTGCCAGCCAGGGAACCTTGGGGGGTGAAGCTTTCTTT
TRBJ2-2,TRBV20-1,.,.,CSARDQGGGELFF,TGCAGTGCTAGAGATCAGGGAGGCGGGGAGCTGTTTTTT
TRBJ2-3,TRBV27,.,.,CASSSWMGTDTQYF,TGTGCCAGCAGTTCCTGGATGGGGACAGATACGCAGTATTTT
TRBJ1-2,TRBV19,.,.,CASRSPPGAPNYGYTF,TGTGCCAGCCGATCCCCCCCAGGGGCCCCAAACTATGGCTACACCTTC
TRBJ2-3,TRBV7-2,TRBD2,.,CASSYRLAASTDTQYF,TGTGCCAGCAGCTACCGACTAGCAGCTAGCACAGATACGCAGTATTTT
TRBJ2-2,TRBV12-3/TRBV12-4,TRBD2,.,CASSPGVVAGGPNTGELFF,TGTGCCAGCAGCCCTGGGGTGGTAGCGGGGGGCCCCAACACCGGGGAGCTGTTTTTT
TRBJ2-2,TRBV6-5,.,.,CASSYSTLRRNTGELFF,TGTGCCAGCAGTTACTCGACTTTGCGGAGGAACACCGGGGAGCTGTTTTTT
TRBJ1-2,TRBV6-2/TRBV6-3,.,.,CASSYLSGSGYGYTF,TGTGCCAGCAGTTACCTTTCAGGGTCGGGCTATGGCTACACCTTC
TRBJ1-1,TRBV5-1,TRBD1,few,CASSLEQGARGTEAFF,TGCGCCAGCAGCTTGGAACAGGGGGCGCGGGGCACTGAAGCTTTCTTT
TRBJ1-2,TRBV12-3/TRBV12-4,.,.,CASSLGVRAGFHTF,TGTGCCAGCAGTTTAGGGGTCCGAGCAGGTTTTCACACCTTC
TRBJ2-3,TRBV7-8,TRBD2,.,CASRRRGTTGTDTQYF,TGTGCCAGCAGGCGTCGCGGGACTACCGGCACAGATACGCAGTATTTT
TRBJ2-3,TRBV7-8,.,.,CASSLGVDDTQYF,TGTGCCAGCAGCTTAGGAGTGGATGATACGCAGTATTTT
TRBJ2-3,TRBV7-9,.,few,CASSPRGHLSTDTQYF,TGTGCCAGCAGCCCACGGGGCCACCTAAGCACAGATACGCAGTATTTT
TRBJ1-2,TRBV5-1,.,few,CASSLGAGFGYTF,TGCGCCAGCAGCTTGGGTGCCGGGTTTGGCTACACCTTC
TRBJ2-1,TRBV4-2,.,.,CASSQGLNEQFF,TGTGCCAGCAGCCAAGGCCTAAATGAGCAGTTCTTC
TRBJ1-6,TRBV20-1,TRBD1,many,CSARTGFNSPLHF,TGCAGTGCTCGGACAGGCTTTAATTCACCCCTCCACTTT
TRBJ1-5,TRBV20-1,.,few,CSAPSQGSPQHF,TGCAGTGCGCCTTCTCAGGGGTCGCCCCAGCATTTT
TRBJ1-2,TRBV5-1,.,few,CASSWISTEWNYGYTF,TGCGCCAGCAGCTGGATTTCGACGGAATGGAACTATGGCTACACCTTC
TRBJ2-3,TRBV2,.,few,CASRSYRDTQYF,TGTGCCAGCAGGTCCTATAGGGATACGCAGTATTTT
TRBJ2-3,TRBV4-2,TRBD2,.,CASSPRTSKGDTQYF,TGTGCCAGCAGCCCCCGGACTAGCAAAGGGGATACGCAGTATTTT
TRBJ2-5,TRBV4-1,.,.,CASSQDGTATQYF,TGCGCCAGCAGCCAAGACGGGACGGCTACCCAGTACTTC
TRBJ2-7,TRBV6-5,.,once,CASSYSTPGLYEQYF,TGTGCCAGCAGTTACTCGACCCCGGGCCTCTACGAGCAGTACTTC
TRBJ2-1,TRBV5-4,.,.,CASSPLEAEQFF,TGTGCCAGCAGCCCTCTTGAAGCGGAGCAGTTCTTC
TRBJ2-4,TRBV3-1,TRBD2,few,CASSPTSGGALGKNIQYF,TGTGCCAGCAGCCCTACTAGCGGGGGGGCCCTCGGCAAAAACATTCAGTACTTC
TRBJ2-1,TRBV29-1,TRBD2,few,CSVNLGGNEQFF,TGCAGCGTTAACTTGGGGGGGAATGAGCAGTTCTTC
TRBJ2-6,TRBV7-2,.,few,CASSPQGIGSGANVLTF,TGTGCCAGCAGCCCCCAGGGAATCGGCTCTGGGGCCAACGTCCTGACTTTC
TRBJ1-6,TRBV19,TRBD1,few,CASIGSGGNSPLHF,TGTGCCAGTATTGGCTCAGGGGGCAATTCACCCCTCCACTTT
TRBJ2-7,TRBV7-9,.,.,CASSWRYEQYF,TGTGCCAGCAGCTGGAGATACGAGCAGTACTTC
TRBJ2-5,TRBV7-9,TRBD1,.,CASSRDRGKQETQYF,TGTGCCAGCAGCCGGGACAGGGGTAAACAAGAGACCCAGTACTTC
TRBJ2-5,TRBV29-1,TRBD2,few,CSVGLAGVQETQYF,TGCAGCGTGGGACTAGCGGGGGTCCAAGAGACCCAGTACTTC